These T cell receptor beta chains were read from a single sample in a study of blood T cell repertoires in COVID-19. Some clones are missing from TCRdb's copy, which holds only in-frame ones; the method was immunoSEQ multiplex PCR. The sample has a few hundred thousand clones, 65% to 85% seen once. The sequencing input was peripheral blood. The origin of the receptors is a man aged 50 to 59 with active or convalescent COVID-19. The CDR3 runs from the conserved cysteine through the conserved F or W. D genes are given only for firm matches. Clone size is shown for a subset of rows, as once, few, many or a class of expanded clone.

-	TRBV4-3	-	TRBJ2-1	TGCGCCAGCAGCCAGGGTAGTGGGAGCGGGTTCGCCAATGAGCAGTTCTTC	CASSQGSGSGFANEQFF
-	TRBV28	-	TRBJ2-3	TGTGCCAGCAGCCCAGGGGTAGATACGCAGTATTTT	CASSPGVDTQYF
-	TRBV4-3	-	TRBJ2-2	TGCGCCAGCAGCCAATTCCTCCCGCAGGGCCGCACCGGGGAGCTGTTTTTT	CASSQFLPQGRTGELFF
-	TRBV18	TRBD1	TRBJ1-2	TGTGCCAGCTCGCCAAGGGACACAGGGGAGGTTTGGACCTATGGCTACACCTTC	CASSPRDTGEVWTYGYTF
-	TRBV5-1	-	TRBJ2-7	TGCGCCAGCAGCTCCGCCTACGAGCAGTACTTC	CASSSAYEQYF
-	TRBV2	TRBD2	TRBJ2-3	TGTGCCAGCAGTGACGTTCTTGGGACTAGCGGGAGTGTGGATACGCAGTATTTT	CASSDVLGTSGSVDTQYF
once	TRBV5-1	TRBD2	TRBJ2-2	TGCGCCAGCAGCGCTAGCGGGAGCCGATACACCGGGGAGCTGTTTTTT	CASSASGSRYTGELFF
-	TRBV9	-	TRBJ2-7	TGTGCCAGCAGCGTAGGAGGTAGCGGTGCCTACGAGCAGTACTTC	CASSVGGSGAYEQYF
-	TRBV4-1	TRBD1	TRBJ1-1	TGCGCCAGCAGCCGGGGACAGCAGAACACTGAAGCTTTCTTT	CASSRGQQNTEAFF
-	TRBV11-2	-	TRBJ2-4	TGTGCCAGCAGCTTAGAGCGGATGTTGGCCAAAAACATTCAGTACTTC	CASSLERMLAKNIQYF
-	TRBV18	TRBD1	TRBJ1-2	TGTGCCAGCTCACTGGGACAGAACTATGGCTACACCTTC	CASSLGQNYGYTF
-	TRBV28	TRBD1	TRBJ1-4	TGTGCCAGCAGCCCCGGGACAGGGGATAATGAAAAACTGTTTTTT	CASSPGTGDNEKLFF
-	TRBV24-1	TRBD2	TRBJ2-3	TGTGCCACCACAGCGGGAGGGCTGGAGGGGGCAGATACGCAGTATTTT	CATTAGGLEGADTQYF
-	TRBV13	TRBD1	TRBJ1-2	TGTGCCAGCAGCTTACTCAACAGGGGCCTAGGAGGCTACACCTTC	CASSLLNRGLGGYTF
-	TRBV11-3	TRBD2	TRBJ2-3	TGTGCCAGCAGCCTCGGACTAGCAGCTAGCACAGATACGCAGTATTTT	CASSLGLAASTDTQYF
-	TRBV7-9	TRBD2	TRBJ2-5	TGTGCCAGCAGCCCGGATCCGGGACTAGCGGGAGAAGAGACCCAGTACTTC	CASSPDPGLAGEETQYF
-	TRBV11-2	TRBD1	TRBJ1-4	TGTGCCAGCAGCTTAGAGGCCGGGACAGGGTTAAGGGAAAAACTGTTTTTT	CASSLEAGTGLREKLFF
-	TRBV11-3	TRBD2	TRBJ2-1	TGTGCCAGCAGCTTGCTAGCGGAGGTGAATGAGCAGTTCTTC	CASSLLAEVNEQFF
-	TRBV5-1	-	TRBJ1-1	TGCGCCAGCAGTTCGACACCAATGAACACTGAAGCTTTCTTT	CASSSTPMNTEAFF
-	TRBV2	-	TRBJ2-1	TGTGCCGCAGCAACGGCAGGGTCCTACAATGAGCAGTTCTTC	CAAATAGSYNEQFF
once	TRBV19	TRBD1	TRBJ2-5	TGTGCCAGTGGCCGGGACAGGGGACCGGCGACCCAGTACTTC	CASGRDRGPATQYF
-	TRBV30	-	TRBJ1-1	TGTGCCTGGATAAGGGGGAGCGGCACTGAAGCTTTCTTT	CAWIRGSGTEAFF
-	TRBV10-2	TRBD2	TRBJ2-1	TGCGCCAGCAGTGATGAAGCTAGCGGGGGCGCTTACAATGAGCAGTTCTTC	CASSDEASGGAYNEQFF
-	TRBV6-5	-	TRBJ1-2	TGTGCCAGCAGTTACTCTTCCGGGGGGGGTTATGGCTACACCTTC	CASSYSSGGGYGYTF
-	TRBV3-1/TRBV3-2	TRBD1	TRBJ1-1	TGTGCCAGCAGCCAGGAGGACAGGGCGGATAACACTGAAGCTTTCTTT	CASSQEDRADNTEAFF
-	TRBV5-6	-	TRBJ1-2	TGTGCCAGCAGCTTGGATGGGGGCGCGCGCTATGGCTACACCTTC	CASSLDGGARYGYTF
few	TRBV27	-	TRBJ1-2	TGTGCCAGCAGCCCAAGCCCCACAGGCGGCCCCAATGGCTACACCTTC	CASSPSPTGGPNGYTF
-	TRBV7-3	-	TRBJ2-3	TGTGCCAGCAGCTTGGCGGGCAACACAGATACGCAGTATTTT	CASSLAGNTDTQYF
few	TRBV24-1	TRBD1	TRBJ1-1	TGTGCCACCAGTGATTGGACAGGGCAAAAATCGAACACTGAAGCTTTCTTT	CATSDWTGQKSNTEAFF
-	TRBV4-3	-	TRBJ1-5	TGCGCCAGCAGCCAAGATCAGGGCCAGCCCCAGCATTTT	CASSQDQGQPQHF
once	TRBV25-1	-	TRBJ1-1	TGTGCCAGCGGTACCTTGGGCCTAACTGAAGCTTTCTTT	CASGTLGLTEAFF
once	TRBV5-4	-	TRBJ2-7	TGTGCCAGCAGCTTGGACGGAGAGCCCTACGAGCAGTACTTC	CASSLDGEPYEQYF
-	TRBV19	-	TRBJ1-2	TGTGCCAGTAGTATTCCCCTCCGGGGGGACTACACCTTC	CASSIPLRGDYTF
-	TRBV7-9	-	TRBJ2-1	TGTGCCAGCAGCTCAATCCATATCCCCGGGGATCGGAATGAGCAGTTCTTC	CASSSIHIPGDRNEQFF
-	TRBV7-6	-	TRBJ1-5	TGTGCCAGCAGTAACAGTGGGCCCCAGCATTTT	CASSNSGPQHF
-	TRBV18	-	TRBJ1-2	TGTGCCAGCTCCCCGGGACAAGATTATGGCTACACCTTC	CASSPGQDYGYTF
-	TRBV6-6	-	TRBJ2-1	TGTGCCAGCAGTTTATTGAGTTCCGGGGACAATGAGCAGTTCTTC	CASSLLSSGDNEQFF
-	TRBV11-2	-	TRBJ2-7	TGTGCCAGCAGCCCCCTAGTGGGTTACGAGCAGTACTTC	CASSPLVGYEQYF
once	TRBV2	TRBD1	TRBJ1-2	TGTGCCAGCAGTGGGGACAGGGGGCCTGGCTACACCTTC	CASSGDRGPGYTF
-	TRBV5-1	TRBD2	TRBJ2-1	TGCGCCAGCAGCCTCGGGGGGTTTTCCTACAATGAGCAGTTCTTC	CASSLGGFSYNEQFF
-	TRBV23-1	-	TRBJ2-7	TGCGCCAGCAGTCAATGTCGAGGGTTTGACTTTCGGGTCCCCTACGAGCAGTACTTC	CASSQCRGFDFRVPYEQYF
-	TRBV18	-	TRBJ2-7	TGTGCCAGCTCACCTTCATCATCAGTTAAAACCTCCTACGAGCAGTACTTC	CASSPSSSVKTSYEQYF
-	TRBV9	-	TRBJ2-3	TGTGCCAGCAGCGTAGATCCATTGGGCATAGATACGCAGTATTTT	CASSVDPLGIDTQYF
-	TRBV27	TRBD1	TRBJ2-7	TGTGCCAGCAGGGATACAGGGGGAGCGCCCCGCGAAGAACAGTACTTC	CASRDTGGAPREEQYF